The clone carrying this T cell receptor (beta chain) occurred many times. This entry comes from a study of T-cell reconstitution after alpha-beta-depleted transplantation in children. The germline V and J ends were trimmed by 4 bases and 0 bases, with 17 bases remaining between them. The CDR3 has 16 amino acids. Germline loops: CDR1 DFQATT, CDR2 SNEGSKA (reference sequence). The TCRbeta library was prepared with unique molecular identifiers. TCRdb processed the PCR reads anew with MiXCR; each CDR3 protein has one entry. The sample holds 200,000 to 250,000 distinct CDR3 sequences, about a tenth seen once.

The chain links TRBV20-1 to TRBJ2-3, with D unresolved. The sequence was collected from a child under two years old with acute myeloid leukemia, due to receive a stem cell transplant. The input for sequencing was PBMCs, taken before TCRalphabeta/CD19-depleted stem cell transplant. CDR3 in amino acids: CSATTLLAASTDTQYF. The CDR3 nucleotides read TGCAGTGCTACCACTCTATTAGCCGCTAGCACAGATACGCAGTATTTT.